These 25 T cell receptor beta chains were sequenced from one sample in a study of prognosis after radiotherapy for stage I lung cancer. The TCR beta CDR3 region was amplified from genomic DNA, with two rounds of multiplex PCR being used for the amplification. Amplification during the initial PCR round employed primers specific to each TRBV and TRBJ gene. TCRdb used MiXCR to reprocess the multiplex PCR reads, holding one entry per CDR3 protein. The table lists 50,000 to 75,000 distinct CDR3 sequences, more than 20% of them singletons. Sequencing was performed on PBMCs, taken before or after stereotactic body radiation therapy (not recorded which). Receptors were obtained from a donor aged 50 or older with non-small cell lung cancer.

With respect to this clonotype: It is likely a read error, because the conserved phenylalanine at the end of the CDR3 is missing. The chain couples TRBV6-2 or TRBV6-3 to TRBJ2-7; D possibly corresponds to TRBD2 (6 bases). With 7 bases removed from V and 0 bases from J, the gap between germline ends came to 13 bases. The CDR3 spans 14 residues. Per the germline V gene, CDR1 is MNHEY and CDR2 is SVGEGT. CDR3 amino acids: CASTTDGGSYEQYL. For the CDR3, the DNA is TGTGCCAGCACCACCGACGGGGGCTCCTACGAGCAGTACTTG.

With regard to this clonotype: A far more abundant clone sits one base away, making this likely a read error. The V call is TRBV28, the J call TRBJ2-5, with 9 bases matching TRBD2. Near its end, the DNA agrees better with TRBJ2-1, so the J call may be wrong. The germline CDR1 and CDR2 sequences are MDHEN and SYDVKM. The CDR3 has 17 residues. CDR3 in amino acids: CASSSFSGGIPPYEQFF. The CDR3 DNA is TGTGCCAGCAGTTCCTTTAGCGGGGGCATCCCCCCCTATGAGCAGTTCTTC.

At least ten counts were recorded for this clonotype. The rearrangement joins TRBV28 to TRBJ2-3, with D uncertain. CDR3 length equals 11 residues. The V and J ends lost 5 bases and 9 bases respectively, with 9 bases between them. CDR1 is MDHEN and CDR2 is SYDVKM in the germline V gene. CDR3 nucleotides: TGTGCCAGCAGTGCGCAGTGGACGCAGTATTTT. Protein sequence: CASSAQWTQYF.

Details on this clonotype: It is likely a read error: a sequence one base away is far more abundant. The rearrangement joins TRBV6-4 to TRBJ1-6; D gene ambiguous. CDR3 size: 19 residues. Germline V CDR1 and CDR2: MRHNA, SNTAGT. CDR3 DNA: TGTGCCAGCAGTTACTCGCCTGGAGGGAGCCCCTCCTATAATTCACCCCTCCACTTT. Translated: CASSYSPGGSPSYNSPLHF.

This clonotype was picked up many times. J is TRBJ1-3 and V is TRBV12-3 or TRBV12-4, with a weak D call TRBD1 (6 bases). The germline V and J ends were trimmed by 5 bases and 0 bases, with 8 bases remaining between them. This CDR3 spans 14 amino acids. This CDR3 is CASSRQASGNTIYF. The CDR3 region has the DNA TGTGCCAGCAGTAGACAGGCCTCTGGAAACACCATATATTTT.

On this clonotype: A much larger clonotype is one base distant, so this may be a read error. The CDR3 end shows no conserved phenylalanine or tryptophan, and so a read error is likely. V gene TRBV28 combines with J gene TRBJ1-6; D ambiguous. The V gene's germline CDR1 is MDHEN and CDR2 SYDVKM. V shed 6 bases and J shed 6 bases, with 9 bases lying between them. This CDR3 spans 13 amino acids. The CDR3: CASRSDLNSPLHI. The CDR3 nucleotides read TGTGCCAGCAGGAGTGACCTTAATTCACCCCTCCACATT.

This clonotype qualifies as medium-sized (0.01 to 0.1%). V gene TRBV27 combines with J gene TRBJ1-6; 7 bases fit TRBD1. Germline assignment: CDR1 MNHEY and CDR2 SMNVEV (reference sequence). After removal of 6 bases from V and 8 bases from J, the junction contained 4 bases not matched to a gene. This CDR3 is built from 13 residues. The CDR3 loop reads CASSLRGDSPLHF. As DNA, the CDR3 is TGTGCCAGCAGCCTCAGGGGGGATTCACCCCTCCACTTT.

This clonotype has a count of ten or more. The chain employs TRBV20-1 and TRBJ2-7; the match to TRBD2 covers 10 bases. Looked up from germline, CDR1 is DFQATT and CDR2 is SNEGSKA (reference sequence). The CDR3 contains 13 residues. Germline trimming cut 8 bases from V and 0 bases from J; bases unmatched to any gene: 4. The CDR3 DNA reads TGCAGTTCCAGCGGGGGGGACTCCTACGAGCAGTACTTC. This gives the protein CSSSGGDSYEQYF.

The chain carries TRBV20-1 and TRBJ1-2; 9 bases align to TRBD1. The J segment lost 5 bases and the V segment lost 6 bases, leaving 13 bases of the junction unmatched. Germline V CDR1 and CDR2: DFQATT, SNEGSKA (reference sequence). The CDR3 extends over 15 amino acids. The chain's CDR3 is CSAPDRGRTEYGYTF. The CDR3, as DNA: TGCAGTGCCCCGGACAGGGGACGGACGGAATATGGCTACACCTTC.

Of note for this clonotype: Compared with germline, one end of the junction differs, possibly owing to a read error. The chain employs TRBV6-2 or TRBV6-3 and TRBJ2-2; 7 bases fit TRBD1. CDR1 is MNHEY and CDR2 is SVGEGT in the germline V gene. This CDR3 is 16 amino acids long. The CDR3 sequence: CASRDTVQGLTGELFF. CDR3 coding DNA: TGTGCCAGCAGGGATACGGTACAGGGGCTGACCGGTGAGCTGTTTTTT.

The chain employs TRBV5-6 and TRBJ1-1, with D perhaps matching TRBD1 (5 bases). The V gene lost 5 bases and the J gene lost 1 base, with 9 bases spanning the gap. CDR1 is SGHDT and CDR2 is YYEEEE in the germline V gene. This CDR3 region has 13 residues. CDR3 protein: CASSLTANTEAFF. Here the CDR3 DNA reads TGTGCCAGCAGTCTGACAGCGAACACTGAAGCTTTCTTT.

As for this clonotype: A much larger clone lies a single base off, so this may be a read error. The chain carries TRBV9 and TRBJ1-1; no reliable D call. The CDR3 has 13 amino acids. The V gene's germline CDR1 is SGDLS and CDR2 YYNGEE. V was pared by 1 base and J by 5 bases, with 9 bases between. CDR3 sequence reads: CASSVHGVTEAFF. In DNA, the CDR3 is TGTGCCAGCAGCGTACATGGGGTAACTGAAGCTTTCTTT.

This clonotype was seen ten or more times. The CDR3 nucleotides read TGTGCCATCAGTGAGTCTAATAGCGGGGCTACAGATACGCAGTATTTT. Translating gives CAISESNSGATDTQYF. The chain links TRBV10-3 to TRBJ2-3, with TRBD2 identical over 8 bases. Germline V lookup: CDR1 ENHRY, CDR2 SYGVKD. V lost 0 bases and J lost 3; bases outside the gene matches: 5. This CDR3 is 16 amino acids long.

The gene calls are TRBV20-1 and TRBJ2-7; no reliable D call. This CDR3 is 11 amino acids long. The germline V gene has CDR1 DFQATT and CDR2 SNEGSKA (reference sequence). The ends were cut back, 8 bases at V and 0 bases at J, with 8 bases in the middle. The CDR3 DNA sequence: TGCAGTATGAGGACCTCCTACGAGCAGTACTTC. As protein: CSMRTSYEQYF.

Points on this clonotype: A far larger clone lies a single base away; this is likely a read error. This chain uses TRBV7-2 with TRBJ2-7, with a possible D match to TRBD1 (5 bases). There are 14 residues in the CDR3. The germline V gene has CDR1 SGHTA and CDR2 FQGNSA. Trimming shortened V by 6 bases and J by 3 bases, and 15 bases separated the two germline ends. The CDR3: CASRAVTVNYEQYF. DNA for the CDR3: TGTGCCAGCAGGGCCGTGACAGTGAACTACGAGCAGTACTTC. The variable domain in full, completed from reference TRBV7-2 and TRBJ2-7, reads GAGVSQSPSNKVTEKGKDVELRCDPISGHTALYWYRQSLGQGLEFLIYFQGNSAPDKSGLPSDRFSAERTGGSVSTLTIQRTQQEDSAVYLCASRAVTVNYEQYFGPGTRLTVT.

This clonotype was seen at least ten times. At one end, the junction sequence differs from germline, possibly due to a read error. The V call is TRBV28, the J call TRBJ2-3; D gene unclear. The V gene's germline CDR1 is MDHEN and CDR2 SYDVKM. This CDR3 spans 13 amino acids. The CDR3 spells CANSRMGTDTQYF. CDR3 in DNA: TGTGCCAACAGTAGGATGGGCACAGATACGCAGTATTTT.

In this sample, this clonotype turned up many times. This chain links TRBV9 with TRBJ1-2, with a tentative D call TRBD1 (5 bases). Trimming shortened V by 3 bases and J by 1 base, and 16 bases separated the two germline ends. CDR3 length: 16 amino acids. Germline CDR1 reads SGDLS; CDR2 reads YYNGEE. CDR3 loop: CASSASGARRNYGYTF. The CDR3 nucleotides are TGTGCCAGCAGCGCTTCCGGGGCGCGACGTAACTATGGCTACACCTTC.

This clonotype was seen a single time. A read error may explain this, as a much larger clone is one base away. V gene TRBV29-1 combines with J gene TRBJ2-7; no firm D call. Germline V CDR1 and CDR2: SQVTM, ANQGSEA. V shed 7 bases and J shed 5 bases, with 12 bases lying between them. The CDR3 totals 11 residues. In nucleotides, the CDR3 is TGCAGCGCCAGAGACCGCCACGAGCAGTACTTC. Translated, it gives CSARDRHEQYF.

In its sample, this clonotype was seen many times. CDR3 DNA sequence: TGTGCCAGTAGGACCGTAGGGGGCGCCTATGGCTACACCTTC. Translated: CASRTVGGAYGYTF. The V call is TRBV19, the J call TRBJ1-2; 7 positions match TRBD1. The J segment lost 4 bases and the V segment lost 6 bases, leaving 8 bases of the junction unmatched. Germline assignment: CDR1 LNHDA and CDR2 SQIVND (reference sequence). There are 14 residues in the CDR3.

This clonotype has at least ten counts. V and J are TRBV5-1 and TRBJ2-3; 14 nucleotides match TRBD2. The germline CDR1 and CDR2 sequences are SGHRS and YFSETQ. The CDR3 length is 17 residues. Germline trimming cut 3 bases from V and 3 bases from J; bases unmatched to any gene: 6. Written as DNA, the CDR3 is TGCGCCAGCAGCTCCGGGACTAGCGGGGGCGGAACAGATACGCAGTATTTT. Translation: CASSSGTSGGGTDTQYF.

The V and J genes are TRBV5-1 and TRBJ2-1, with 8 positions matching TRBD2. The germline V gene has CDR1 SGHRS and CDR2 YFSETQ. The CDR3 sequence is 18 residues long. The junction had 13 bases not matched to a gene; V was cut back by 3 bases and J by 2 bases. This CDR3 reads CASSSGRGGGRTYNEQFF. CDR3 coding DNA: TGCGCCAGCAGCTCCGGGAGGGGGGGCGGCCGTACCTACAATGAGCAGTTCTTC. The variable domain in full, with the rest retrieved from reference TRBV5-1 and TRBJ2-1, is KAGVTQTPRYLIKTRGQQVTLSCSPISGHRSVSWYQQTPGQGLQFLFEYFSETQRNKGNFPGRFSGRQFSNSRSEMNVSTLELGDSALYLCASSSGRGGGRTYNEQFFGPGTRLTVL.

Many counts were recorded for this clonotype. The gene calls are TRBV6-1 and TRBJ1-5; D is unclear. With 6 bases removed from V and 4 bases from J, the gap between germline ends came to 7 bases. Germline V gene data show CDR1 as MNHNS and CDR2 as SASEGT. This CDR3 is built from 12 residues. In nucleotides, the CDR3 is TGTGCCAGCAGCTCCGTAAATCAGCCCCAGCATTTT. Amino acid sequence: CASSSVNQPQHF.

This clonotype was observed many times. This chain links TRBV2 with TRBJ2-7, with 10 nucleotides matching TRBD2. V shed 6 bases and J 4 bases; nucleotides not matched to a gene: 6. Germline CDR1 is SNHLY and CDR2 is FYNNEI. This CDR3 contains 14 residues. In DNA, the CDR3 is TGTGCCAGCAGCCCCTTGACTAGCGGGTACGAGCAGTACTTC. Amino acid sequence: CASSPLTSGYEQYF. The complete variable domain, with remaining parts taken from reference TRBV2 and TRBJ2-7, reads EPEVTQTPSHQVTQMGQEVILRCVPISNHLYFYWYRQILGQKVEFLVSFYNNEISEKSEIFDDQFSVERPDGSNFTLKIRSTKLEDSAMYFCASSPLTSGYEQYFGPGTRLTVT.

This clonotype appeared a single time. A far larger clone is a single base away, which makes a read error likely. The rearrangement uses TRBV6-2 or TRBV6-3 and TRBJ1-2; possibly TRBD1 for D (5 bases). Trimming shortened V by 7 bases and J by 4 bases, and 10 bases separated the two germline ends. There are 12 residues in the CDR3. Looked up from germline, CDR1 is MNHEY and CDR2 is SVGEGT. The CDR3 bases are TGTGCCAGCATCTCCGGGACCTATGGCTACACCTTC. This translates into CASISGTYGYTF.

There are many counts of this clonotype. The chain combines TRBV6-1 with TRBJ2-1, with 11 bases aligning to TRBD1. Germline assignment: CDR1 MNHNS and CDR2 SASEGT. This CDR3 contains 16 residues. V gave up 0 bases and J gave up 7 bases; unmatched junction bases: 5. CDR3 DNA: TGTGCCAGCAGTGAAGCCAGGACAGGGGGCTGGAATGAGCAGTTCTTC. Its protein product is CASSEARTGGWNEQFF.